Below are 6 T cell receptor beta chains sequenced from a single sample in a study of PD-L1 blockade in urothelial cancer. The time point here: peripheral blood 6 weeks after treatment start. Here immunoSEQ multiplex PCR was the method, and the copy in TCRdb shows in-frame clones only, minus some. The table includes around 46,000 clones, almost 85% detected once. Sequenced material: PBMCs, taken around atezolizumab (anti-PD-L1) treatment. These receptors all come from a man aged 60 to 75 with urothelial cancer.

The chain employs TRBV19 and TRBJ2-1; 7 bases are a match to TRBD1. This CDR3 has 15 residues. CDR1 is LNHDA and CDR2 is SQIVND in the germline V gene (reference sequence). Trimming removed 0 bases from V and 4 bases from J; junction bases left unmatched: 3. Here the CDR3 DNA reads TGTGCCAGTAGTATAGACTGGGACAGTTACAATGAGCAGTTCTTC. It translates to CASSIDWDSYNEQFF.

The CDR3 is CASSVGEGRETQYF. The CDR3 nucleotides are TGTGCCAGCAGCGTCGGGGAGGGTCGAGAGACCCAGTACTTC. V and J are TRBV11-2 and TRBJ2-5; TRBD2 agrees at 7 bases. The CDR3 is 14 residues long. The germline V gene has CDR1 SGHAT and CDR2 FQNNGV. V lost 5 bases to trimming and J lost 4 bases; unmatched junction nucleotides: 7.

This chain links TRBV7-2 with TRBJ2-7, with 13 positions matching TRBD2. V dropped 1 base and J dropped 5; count of bases not matched to a gene: 5. The CDR3 loop spans 16 amino acids. CDR1 and CDR2 (germline): SGHTA, FQGNSA. This CDR3 reads CASSLVGTSGTHEQYF. In nucleotides, the CDR3 is TGTGCCAGCAGCTTAGTGGGGACTAGCGGGACCCACGAGCAGTACTTC.

This sequence joins TRBV4-1 and TRBJ1-2, with 9 positions matching TRBD1. CDR1 and CDR2 from the germline V gene are MGHRA and YSYEKL. The junction had 10 bases not matched to a gene; V was cut back by 4 bases and J by 4 bases. CDR3 length: 16 amino acids. Here the CDR3 DNA reads TGCGCCAGCAGCCCAGATCCGGGACAGGGAATCTATGGCTACACCTTC. Its translation: CASSPDPGQGIYGYTF.

The rearrangement uses TRBV6-4 and TRBJ1-1, with 8 bases fitting TRBD1. The CDR3 totals 14 residues. Germline CDR1 is MRHNA and CDR2 is SNTAGT. V shed 4 bases, J shed 5 bases, and the junction held 6 bases outside the gene matches. This chain's CDR3 is CASSAGGAQTEAFF. Here the CDR3 DNA reads TGTGCCAGCAGTGCAGGGGGCGCGCAGACTGAAGCTTTCTTT.

This clone was seen a few times. J is TRBJ2-5 and V is TRBV29-1, with a tentative D call TRBD2 (6 bases). V lost 0 bases and J 5 bases, leaving 16 bases between the germline ends. CDR1 SQVTM and CDR2 ANQGSEA come from the germline V gene. This CDR3 spans 15 amino acids. The CDR3 DNA reads TGCAGCGTTGAAGATTCAATAATAGGGAGGGAGACCCAGTACTTC. Translating gives CSVEDSIIGRETQYF.